This T cell receptor beta chain was obtained from a study of neurological immune-mediated disorders. Synthesis of cDNA was performed by 5'RACE using 10-nucleotide random UMIs. TCRdb redid the calling of the 5' RACE reads with MiXCR, one entry per CDR3 protein. The sample lists about 46,000 distinct CDR3 sequences, around 2% occurring once. Per the germline V gene, CDR1 is SGHRS and CDR2 is YFSETQ. This CDR3 spans 13 amino acids. The trim removed 4 bases at V and 8 bases at J, leaving 4 bases unmatched. This clonotype was seen at least ten times. This chain joins TRBV5-1 and TRBJ2-1, with TRBD1 matching over 9 bases. The sequencing sample was made of PBMCs. The TCR comes from a woman in her 40s with multiple sclerosis. CDR3 in amino acids: CASSGDREYEQFF. For the CDR3, the DNA is TGCGCCAGCAGCGGGGACAGGGAATATGAGCAGTTCTTC.